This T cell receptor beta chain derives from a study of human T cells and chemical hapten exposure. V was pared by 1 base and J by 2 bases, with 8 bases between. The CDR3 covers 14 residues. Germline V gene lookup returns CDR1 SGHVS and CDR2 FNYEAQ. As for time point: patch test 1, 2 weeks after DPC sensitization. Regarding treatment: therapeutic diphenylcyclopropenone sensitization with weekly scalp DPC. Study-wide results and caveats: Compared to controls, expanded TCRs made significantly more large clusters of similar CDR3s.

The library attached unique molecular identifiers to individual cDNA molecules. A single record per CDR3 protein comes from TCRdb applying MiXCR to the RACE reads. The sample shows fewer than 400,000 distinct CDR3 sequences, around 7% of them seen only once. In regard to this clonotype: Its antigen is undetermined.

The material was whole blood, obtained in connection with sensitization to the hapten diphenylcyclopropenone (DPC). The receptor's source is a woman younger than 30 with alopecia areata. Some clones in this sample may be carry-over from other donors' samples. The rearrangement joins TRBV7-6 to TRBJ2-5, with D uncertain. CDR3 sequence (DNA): TGTGCCAGCAGCTTAGAGATTTGGCAAGAGACCCAGTACTTC. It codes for CASSLEIWQETQYF.